These 14 T cell receptor beta chains share one sample of origin, sequenced in a study of human T cells and chemical hapten exposure. As to time point: pre-sensitization, week 0. Noted treatment: therapeutic diphenylcyclopropenone sensitization with weekly scalp DPC. In TCRdb, the RACE reads were re-called with MiXCR into one record per CDR3 protein. The sample has under 95,000 distinct CDR3 sequences; about 8% are singletons. Sample: whole blood, taken in connection with sensitization to the hapten diphenylcyclopropenone (DPC). These receptors came from a middle-aged man with alopecia areata. Some clones in this sample may be carry-over from other donors' samples.

This clonotype was counted a few times. The J gene is TRBJ2-5, the V gene TRBV7-9, with D uncertain. The CDR3 is 10 amino acids. The germline V gene has CDR1 SEHNR and CDR2 FQNEAQ (reference sequence). V was clipped by 5 bases and J by 7 bases, with 5 bases between them. The DNA for the CDR3 is TGTGCCAGCAGCGGCGGGACCCAGTACTTC. Its translation: CASSGGTQYF.

The V gene is TRBV3-1, the J gene TRBJ2-2; D possibly corresponds to TRBD2 (6 bases). CDR3 length equals 14 residues. Germline V gene lookup returns CDR1 LGHDT and CDR2 YNNKEL (reference sequence). Trimming took 7 bases from V and 2 from J, leaving 11 bases between them. CDR3 protein: CASKASANTGELFF. CDR3 nucleotide sequence: TGTGCCAGCAAGGCTAGCGCTAACACCGGGGAGCTGTTTTTT.

In its sample, this clonotype was seen many times. The V call is TRBV6-6, the J call TRBJ1-3; no reliable D call. Deletions cut 7 bases from V and 4 bases from J, with 14 bases between. Germline V gene data show CDR1 as MNHNY and CDR2 as SVGAGI (reference sequence). This CDR3 is 14 amino acids long. The CDR3 sequence: CASTYDGVGNTIYF. For the CDR3, the DNA is TGTGCCAGCACCTACGACGGGGTCGGAAACACCATATATTTT.

This chain links TRBV30 with TRBJ1-5, with 7 bases aligning to TRBD1. V shed 5 bases and J 3 bases; nucleotides not matched to a gene: 1. This CDR3 contains 12 residues. CDR1 is GTSNPN, CDR2 SVGIG, per germline (reference sequence). The DNA of the CDR3 is TGTGCCTGGGACAGGGACAATCAGCCCCAGCATTTT. It encodes CAWDRDNQPQHF.

In this sample, this clonotype turned up many times. V gene TRBV11-2 combines with J gene TRBJ2-2; no reliable D call. CDR3 length equals 14 residues. Deletions cut 1 base from V and 3 bases from J, with 6 bases between. CDR1 is SGHAT and CDR2 is FQNNGV in the germline V gene. CDR3: CASSLALYTGELFF. As DNA, the CDR3 is TGTGCCAGCAGCTTAGCCCTTTACACCGGGGAGCTGTTTTTT.

This clonotype appeared a few times. The chain joins TRBV20-1 to TRBJ2-3; TRBD2 matches 9 bases. V lost 7 bases and J lost 0; bases outside the gene matches: 2. This CDR3 has 13 amino acids. Germline CDR1 is DFQATT and CDR2 is SNEGSKA (reference sequence). The CDR3 DNA reads TGCAGTGTGAGCGGGGGGAGCACAGATACGCAGTATTTT. It specifies CSVSGGSTDTQYF.

In its sample, this clonotype was seen many times. V is TRBV20-1 and J is TRBJ2-1; TRBD2 matches 9 bases. The V and J ends lost 0 bases and 2 bases, in that order; junction bases with no gene match: 2. This CDR3 region has 15 residues. CDR1 and CDR2 (germline): DFQATT, SNEGSKA (reference sequence). This CDR3 reads CSARDLAGTYNEQFF. DNA of the CDR3: TGCAGTGCTAGAGACCTAGCGGGGACCTACAATGAGCAGTTCTTC.

Only a few counts were recorded for this clonotype. The V call is TRBV19, the J call TRBJ1-2; perhaps TRBD1 as D (5 bases). This CDR3 contains 14 residues. CDR1 and CDR2 from the germline V gene are LNHDA and SQIVND (reference sequence). V lost 7 bases and J 2 bases, leaving 14 bases between the germline ends. In nucleotides, the CDR3 is TGTGCCAGTATCACCCGCGACAGCAACTATGGCTACACCTTC. This codes for CASITRDSNYGYTF.

The chain employs TRBV10-3 and TRBJ2-3; 7 nucleotides line up with TRBD1. The germline V gene has CDR1 ENHRY and CDR2 SYGVKD. The CDR3 consists of 14 residues. V lost 5 bases to trimming and J lost 0 bases; unmatched junction nucleotides: 2. The CDR3 DNA is TGTGCCATCAGTCGGGGACAGAGCACAGATACGCAGTATTTT. This gives the protein CAISRGQSTDTQYF.

V gene TRBV9 combines with J gene TRBJ2-2, with 7 bases fitting TRBD1. The CDR3 consists of 16 residues. CDR1 is SGDLS and CDR2 is YYNGEE in the germline V gene. V lost 4 bases, J lost 3 bases, and 9 bases stayed unmatched. CDR3 nucleotide sequence: TGTGCCAGCAGCCCAAGACAGGGACGGGACACCGGGGAGCTGTTTTTT. As protein: CASSPRQGRDTGELFF.

This chain connects TRBV20-1 to TRBJ2-3; D may be TRBD1 or TRBD2 (5 bases each). The CDR3 length is 13 residues. Germline V CDR1 and CDR2: DFQATT, SNEGSKA (reference sequence). V was pared by 3 bases and J by 4 bases, with 11 bases between. CDR3 sequence (DNA): TGCAGTGCTAGTGAGGGGAATGCAGATACGCAGTATTTT. It specifies CSASEGNADTQYF.

This chain connects TRBV3-1 to TRBJ1-1; no clear D. The V end lost 3 bases, the J end lost 5 bases, and 4 bases lay between the germline ends. CDR3 size: 11 residues. Germline CDR1 is LGHDT and CDR2 is YNNKEL (reference sequence). Here the CDR3 reads CASSHSTEAFF. The CDR3 coding sequence is TGTGCCAGCAGCCATAGTACTGAAGCTTTCTTT.

The chain joins TRBV7-8 to TRBJ2-7, with D perhaps TRBD2 (5 bases). Trimming stripped 5 bases from V and 3 bases from J, with 11 bases between. The CDR3 is 13 residues long. Germline CDR1 reads SGHVS; CDR2 reads FQNEAQ. CDR3 sequence: CASSRGLNYEQYF. As DNA, the CDR3 is TGTGCCAGCAGCCGCGGACTGAACTACGAGCAGTACTTC.

The V gene is TRBV6-2 or TRBV6-3, the J gene TRBJ2-7, with D tentatively TRBD2 (6 bases). The ends were cut back, 6 bases at V and 0 bases at J, with 15 bases in the middle. This CDR3 spans 15 amino acids. Germline V gives CDR1 MNHEY, CDR2 SVGEGT. CDR3 coding DNA: TGTGCCAGCAGCCGCGGCGGGACGAGCTCCTACGAGCAGTACGTC. Its protein product is CASSRGGTSSYEQYV.